The rows below give T cell receptor beta chains drawn from one sample of a study of T cell responses to AZD1222 COVID-19 vaccine. Measured with immunoSEQ multiplex PCR; TCRdb has only the in-frame clones, and not every one. The sample comprises about 150,000 clones, around nine tenths of which are singletons, and around 5.5% rests with the top ten. Material: peripheral blood, obtained on day 0 of AZD1222 vaccination. These receptors all come from an adult in good health. The CDR3 runs from the conserved cysteine through the conserved F or W. D genes are given only for firm matches. Expanded clones get a size class; other rows say once, few or many, or leave the size out.

d_call clone_size j_call v_call cdr3_nt cdr3_aa
TRBD1 - TRBJ2-7 TRBV6-5 TGTGCCAGCAGTCGACAGGGACAAAGCTCCTACGAGCAGTACTTC CASSRQGQSSYEQYF
- once TRBJ1-1 TRBV4-3 TGCGCCAGCAGCCGCGTCACAGGGCTCAACGCTGAAGCTTTCTTT CASSRVTGLNAEAFF
- once TRBJ2-5 TRBV11-2 TGTGCCAGCAGCTTAGCTGCACAGGATCAAGAGACCCAGTACTTC CASSLAAQDQETQYF
- - TRBJ1-1 TRBV7-3 TGTGCCAGCAGCTTAGGGCCAGACAACGAAGCTTTCTTT CASSLGPDNEAFF
TRBD2 - TRBJ2-3 TRBV4-1 TGCGCCAGCAGCCAAGATGGGGGACTAGCGGTCGATACGCAGTATTTT CASSQDGGLAVDTQYF
- - TRBJ2-7 TRBV19 TGTGCCAGTAGTACGACCCCGGACTACGAGCAGTACTTC CASSTTPDYEQYF
TRBD2 - TRBJ2-2 TRBV4-2 TGTGCCAGCAGCCAAGGCCCAGCGGGGGGGGCGAACACCGGGGAGCTGTTTTTT CASSQGPAGGANTGELFF
- - TRBJ1-6 TRBV6-6 TGTGCCAGCAGCCCCAGGGAGGCTTCCTATAATTCACCCCTCCACTTT CASSPREASYNSPLHF
- - TRBJ1-3 TRBV28 TGTGCCAGCAGTTTACCAGGGTTCGGTGGCACCATATATTTT CASSLPGFGGTIYF
- few TRBJ1-2 TRBV18 TGTGCCAGCTCACCACGGGACCGGGGGTATGGCTACACCTTC CASSPRDRGYGYTF
TRBD1 - TRBJ2-1 TRBV7-8 TGTGCCAGCAGCTTAAATCCCGGACAGGGTTATAATGAGCAGTTCTTC CASSLNPGQGYNEQFF
- - TRBJ1-6 TRBV19 TGTGCCGTATCTGGGACGGCAAATTCACCCCTCCACTTT CAVSGTANSPLHF
TRBD1 - TRBJ1-2 TRBV28 TGTGCCAGCAGTCGTACAGGGGGCTTGTACTATGGCTACACCTTC CASSRTGGLYYGYTF
- - TRBJ1-5 TRBV4-3 TGCGCCAGCAGCCTCACTGGGGGGCCGGATCAGCCCCAGCATTTT CASSLTGGPDQPQHF
- - TRBJ1-1 TRBV3-1/TRBV3-2 TGTGCCAGCAGCCAGGGGGGGGCAGGACACATGAACACTGAAGCTTTCTTT CASSQGGAGHMNTEAFF
- - TRBJ2-3 TRBV9 TGTGCCAGCAGCGTAGCAGTGTCCCGAGATGCCGGCACAGATACGCAGTATTTT CASSVAVSRDAGTDTQYF
- once TRBJ2-2 TRBV6-2/TRBV6-3 TGTGCCAGCAGTTACGGGGACGGGGAGCTGTTTTTT CASSYGDGELFF
- - TRBJ2-7 TRBV4-2 TGTGCCAGCAGCCAAGATCAGACGGACGGATCAAGAGAGCAGTACTTC CASSQDQTDGSREQYF
- - TRBJ2-5 TRBV7-2 TGTGCCAGCAGCTCCCGGGGTAGCGGCGTCTGGGAGACCCAGTACTTC CASSSRGSGVWETQYF
- - TRBJ2-1 TRBV6-5 TGTGCCAGCAGTTCCCGTACCTACAATGAGCAGTTCTTC CASSSRTYNEQFF
- - TRBJ2-7 TRBV7-7 TGTGCCAGCAGCTTAGCGGGGGGCAGCTCCTACGAGCAGTACTTC CASSLAGGSSYEQYF
- - TRBJ2-7 TRBV28 TGTGCCAGCACCCCAGGGGGACCGGGGGCCTACGAGCAGTACTTC CASTPGGPGAYEQYF
TRBD1 - TRBJ1-2 TRBV27 TGTGCCAGCAGTCCCGGGACAGGCTACGGGGGCTATGGCTACACCTTC CASSPGTGYGGYGYTF
- - TRBJ2-6 TRBV2 TGTGCCAGCAGTGATCGATTGGGCTCTGGGGCCAACGTCCTGACTTTC CASSDRLGSGANVLTF
- once TRBJ2-3 TRBV7-2 TGTGCCAGCAGCACACACACAGATACGCAGTATTTT CASSTHTDTQYF
TRBD1 - TRBJ1-5 TRBV4-3 TGCGCCAGCAGCCAAGCTCGGACAGGGGCTAATCAGCCCCAGCATTTT CASSQARTGANQPQHF
- - TRBJ1-5 TRBV4-2 TGTGCCAGCAGCCCGGGGGGGGAGGGTCAGCCCCAGCATTTT CASSPGGEGQPQHF
- - TRBJ1-5 TRBV28 TGTGCCAGCAGGGTAGGGGGAAGCGGTCAGCCCCAGCATTTT CASRVGGSGQPQHF
- - TRBJ2-3 TRBV27 TGTGCCAGCAGCCACCTCGGAGTGGATACGCAGTATTTT CASSHLGVDTQYF
- - TRBJ1-5 TRBV19 TGTGCCAGTAGTCTCCTCACAGGTACCAATCAGCCCCAGCATTTT CASSLLTGTNQPQHF
- - TRBJ2-7 TRBV27 TGTGCCAGCAGTTCAGCCGCCAGTAATTACGAGCAGTACTTC CASSSAASNYEQYF
TRBD2 - TRBJ2-3 TRBV7-3 TGTGCCAGCAGCTGGGGAGGGGCTAGCGGGGCAAATACGCAGTATTTT CASSWGGASGANTQYF